The clone carrying this T cell receptor beta chain was observed at least ten times. Its target is not known. Germline CDR1 and CDR2: SGHTA and FQGNSA. The V gene lost 3 bases and the J gene lost 4 bases, with 7 bases spanning the gap. This CDR3 contains 13 residues. TCRdb passed the reads through MiXCR, listing each CDR3 protein once. Altogether about 130,000 distinct CDR3 sequences are present, approximately 8.8% being singletons, with the ten largest covering 9.5% to 13%. This sample was included in a study of T cell repertoires in cytomegalovirus infection. Study at large: Through public TCR beta signatures, both CMV infection and matching HLA type were indicated.

Study-wide results and caveats: CMV-specific HLA-C-restricted TCR beta clonotypes dominated the ex vivo response.

The receptor's source is a human donor in good health (CMV status not recorded). Some clones in this sample may be carry-over from other donors' samples. The chain recombines TRBV7-2 with TRBJ1-3; the D is unclear. The specimen sequenced was PBMCs. Written as DNA, the CDR3 is TGTGCCAGCAGCTTGAGGCCAGGAAACACCATATATTTT. Translating it yields CASSLRPGNTIYF.